A single sample is the source of the 8 T cell receptor beta chains below, sequenced in a study of T cell repertoires in cytomegalovirus infection. In TCRdb, the reads were re-called with MiXCR into one record per CDR3 protein. The data show over 55,000 distinct CDR3 sequences, with roughly 21% seen just once and around 72% held by the top ten. No antigen has been assigned to these receptors. Sequencing used CD8+ T cells from cultured PBMCs, obtained from culture after CMV antigen stimulation. Source of these receptors: a human donor in good health (CMV status not recorded). Some clones in this sample may be carry-over from other donors' samples.

This clonotype is medium-sized by share. The chain has TRBV5-5 and TRBJ2-1; 11 nucleotides align to TRBD2. V shed 4 bases, J shed 2 bases, and the junction held 5 bases outside the gene matches. CDR1 is SGHKS and CDR2 is YYEKEE in the germline V gene (reference sequence). The CDR3 runs to 16 residues. The CDR3 DNA reads as TGTGCCAGCAGCAGGGATAGCGGGGGGGCCTACAATGAGCAGTTCTTC. Translating gives CASSRDSGGAYNEQFF.

The CDR3 DNA reads TGCAGCGTTGGTATTAGGGGGCAACACACCGGGGAGCTGTTTTTT. Translating it yields CSVGIRGQHTGELFF. This rearrangement joins TRBV29-1 to TRBJ2-2; 7 bases match TRBD1. The CDR3 runs to 15 residues. Germline V lookup: CDR1 SQVTM, CDR2 ANQGSEA. The junction had 8 bases not matched to a gene; V was cut back by 4 bases and J by 3 bases.

The chain combines TRBV12-3 or TRBV12-4 with TRBJ1-1, with D possibly being TRBD1 (6 bases). The CDR3 is 14 residues long. V gave up 1 base and J gave up 7 bases, with 13 bases separating them. The CDR3 coding sequence is TGTGCCAGCAGTTTAGATCCCCTAGGGGGTGAAGCTTTCTTT. This translates into CASSLDPLGGEAFF.

This clonotype has a handful of counts. The chain recombines TRBV6-5 with TRBJ1-4, with TRBD1 identical over 7 bases. The trim removed 2 bases at V and 4 bases at J, leaving 10 bases unmatched. Germline CDR1 MNHEY, CDR2 SVGAGI. The CDR3 has 17 amino acids. The chain's CDR3 is CASSYGEGAPYNEKLFF. The CDR3 DNA reads as TGTGCCAGCAGTTACGGGGAGGGGGCGCCGTATAATGAAAAACTGTTTTTT.

The chain couples TRBV7-9 to TRBJ1-1; no reliable D call. Trimming took off 5 bases at V and 7 bases at J, with 8 bases between the two ends. The length of the CDR3 is 11 residues. Germline lookup yields CDR1 SEHNR and CDR2 FQNEAQ (reference sequence). The CDR3 nucleotides are TGTGCCAGCAGCCCCGGATATGAAGCTTTCTTT. Residues: CASSPGYEAFF.

The chain recombines TRBV7-6 with TRBJ1-4; D gene ambiguous. Per the germline V gene, CDR1 is SGHVS and CDR2 is FNYEAQ. CDR3 length equals 12 residues. V lost 7 bases and J lost 10, with 13 bases in between. The CDR3 DNA follows: TGTGCCAGCAAGCCTTCTGGTGGAAAACTGTTTTTT. This encodes CASKPSGGKLFF.

This clonotype was counted only a few times. The rearrangement joins TRBV27 to TRBJ2-6, with 9 bases aligning to TRBD1. This CDR3 region has 15 residues. With 5 bases clipped from V and 2 bases from J, the junction kept 1 base outside the gene matches. The germline CDR1 and CDR2 sequences are MNHEY and SMNVEV (reference sequence). The chain's CDR3 is CASSGTGPGANVLTF. CDR3 DNA sequence: TGTGCCAGCAGTGGGACAGGGCCTGGGGCCAACGTCCTGACTTTC.

This clonotype occurred a few times. The chain joins TRBV3-1 to TRBJ2-7; D uncertain. This CDR3 is 15 amino acids long. Trimming took 4 bases from V and 0 from J, leaving 13 bases between them. Germline loops: CDR1 LGHDT, CDR2 YNNKEL (reference sequence). CDR3 bases: TGTGCCAGCAGCCCCTGGCCTGACGCCTCCTACGAGCAGTACTTC. The encoded protein is CASSPWPDASYEQYF.